This note documents a single T cell receptor (beta chain) sequence. As yet, its antigen is unknown. The CDR3 totals 17 residues. Trimming stripped 0 bases from V and 7 bases from J, with 20 bases between. This sample stems from a study of Ad26.COV2.S vaccination and SARS-CoV-2 variants. Points from the study as a whole: Using TCR breadth and depth analyses may have led to underestimated total T cell responses.

Clones were read by immunoSEQ multiplex PCR, and TCRdb kept only the in-frame ones, dropping some. The sample has roughly 150,000 clones, about nine tenths seen once. The material sequenced was peripheral blood, taken after recovery from COVID-19. This chain links TRBV5-3 with TRBJ1-5; no firm D call. TRBV5-3 belongs to the ORF category, with a function that is uncertain. This TCR derives from a human donor who had recovered from COVID-19. In DNA, the CDR3 is TGTGCCAGAAGCTTGGCCATCAGAGAATTAAGAGGCCAGCCCCAGCATTTT. It specifies CARSLAIRELRGQPQHF.